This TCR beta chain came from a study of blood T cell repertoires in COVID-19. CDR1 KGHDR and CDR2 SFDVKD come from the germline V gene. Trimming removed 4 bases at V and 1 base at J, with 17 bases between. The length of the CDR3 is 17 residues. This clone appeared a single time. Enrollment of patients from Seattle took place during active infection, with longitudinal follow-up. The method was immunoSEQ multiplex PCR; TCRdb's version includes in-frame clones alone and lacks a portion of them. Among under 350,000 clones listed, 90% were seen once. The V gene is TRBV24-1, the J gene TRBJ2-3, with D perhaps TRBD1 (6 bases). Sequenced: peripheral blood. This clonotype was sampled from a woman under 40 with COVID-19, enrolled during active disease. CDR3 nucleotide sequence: TGTGCCACCAGTGAAGCCGGCAGGGGATGGGGCACAGATACGCAGTATTTT. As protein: CATSEAGRGWGTDTQYF.